This TCR beta chain was profiled in a study of T cells in Graves' hyperthyroidism and ophthalmopathy. As regards this clonotype: Its antigen is not identified.

TCR beta CDR3 regions were amplified from RNA. Carried out on the TCR CDR3, a first-round RT-PCR used the HTBI primer set. Each CDR3 protein gets one entry after TCRdb re-called the multiplex PCR reads with MiXCR. Of around 600,000 distinct CDR3 sequences in the sample, over 12% are singletons; the top ten hold about 7%. Clinical Activity Scores of at least 3, NOSPECS grades of at least 4 and durations under 3 months characterized ophthalmopathy patients. PBMCs were sourced from roughly 9.3 ml fresh peripheral blood. Trimming stripped 2 bases from V and 6 bases from J, with 14 bases between. CDR3 length equals 14 residues. Broader study findings: Appearing also in blood were most of the thyroid clonotypes expanded above 0.001.

Sequenced input: blood. This TCR was recovered from a woman aged 18-30 years with Graves' ophthalmopathy. The V gene is TRBV12-3 or TRBV12-4, the J gene TRBJ2-7, with TRBD2 as a possible D gene (7 bases). The CDR3 is CASSLTGGPSEQYF. The CDR3 DNA reads TGTGCCAGCAGTTTAACGGGGGGCCCCTCCGAGCAGTACTTC.